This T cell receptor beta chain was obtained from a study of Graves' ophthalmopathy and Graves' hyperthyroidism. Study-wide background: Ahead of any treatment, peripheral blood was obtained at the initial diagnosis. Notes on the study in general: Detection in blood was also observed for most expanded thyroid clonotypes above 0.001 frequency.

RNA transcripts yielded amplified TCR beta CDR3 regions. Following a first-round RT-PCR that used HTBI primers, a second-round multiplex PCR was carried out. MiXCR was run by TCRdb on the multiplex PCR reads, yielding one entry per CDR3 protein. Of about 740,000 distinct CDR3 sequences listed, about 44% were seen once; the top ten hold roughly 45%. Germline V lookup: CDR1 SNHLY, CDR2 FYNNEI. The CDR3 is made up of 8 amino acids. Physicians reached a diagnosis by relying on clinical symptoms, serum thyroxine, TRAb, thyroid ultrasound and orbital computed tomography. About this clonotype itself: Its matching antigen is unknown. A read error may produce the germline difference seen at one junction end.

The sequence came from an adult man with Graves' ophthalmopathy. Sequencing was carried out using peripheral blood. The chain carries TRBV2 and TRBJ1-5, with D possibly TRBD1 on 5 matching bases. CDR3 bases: TGTGCCACGACAGAGGGGCGTTTT. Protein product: CATTEGRF.